This T cell receptor (beta chain) is drawn from a study of T-cell memory formation after mild COVID-19. Background on the study: Clusters were largely donor specific.

The study's findings and limits: CD4/CD8 balance held among clones contracting day 15 to 85, and later expanders leaned CD4+. Pre-infection memory carried some responding clones, suggesting that cross-reactive memory joined.

Notes on this clonotype: Its target is unknown.

CDR1 is KGHDR and CDR2 is SFDVKD in the germline V gene. V lost 3 bases, J lost 2 bases, and 7 bases lay in between. The CDR3 is 14 residues long. TCRdb re-called the 5' RACE reads with MiXCR, one entry per CDR3 protein. The sample records 200,000 to 250,000 distinct CDR3 sequences, over 7.5% being singletons. Source material: PBMCs or a T cell subset sorted from them (not recorded which). The V call is TRBV24-1, the J call TRBJ2-1; D perhaps matches TRBD2 (6 bases). The source is a man aged 18-30 years who had mild COVID-19 (a few samples of this study predate the infection). Cell type and time point are not known. The CDR3 DNA reads as TGTGCCACCAGTGATACGGGGGCCTACAATGAGCAGTTCTTC. Protein: CATSDTGAYNEQFF.